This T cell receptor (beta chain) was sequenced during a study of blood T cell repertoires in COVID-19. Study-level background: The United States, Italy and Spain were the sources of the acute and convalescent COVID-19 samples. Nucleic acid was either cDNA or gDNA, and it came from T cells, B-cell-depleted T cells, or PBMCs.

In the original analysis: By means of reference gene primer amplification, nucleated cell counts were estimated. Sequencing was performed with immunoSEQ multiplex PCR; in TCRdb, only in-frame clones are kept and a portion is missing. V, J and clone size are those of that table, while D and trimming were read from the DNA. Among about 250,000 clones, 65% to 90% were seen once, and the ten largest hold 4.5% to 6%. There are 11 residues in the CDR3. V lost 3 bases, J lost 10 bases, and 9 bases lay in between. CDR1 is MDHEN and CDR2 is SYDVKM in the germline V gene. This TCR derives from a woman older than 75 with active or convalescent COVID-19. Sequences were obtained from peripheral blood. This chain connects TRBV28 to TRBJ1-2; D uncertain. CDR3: CASSFSQFYTF. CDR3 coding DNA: TGTGCCAGCAGTTTTTCCCAGTTCTACACCTTC.